A single sample is the source of the 11 T cell receptor beta chains below, sequenced in a study of blood T cell repertoires in COVID-19. Sequenced by immunoSEQ multiplex PCR; TCRdb stores in-frame clones only, minus some. There are approximately 15,000 clones in the sample; roughly 80% occur only once, and about 27% lies in the top ten. The sequenced sample was peripheral blood. These receptors came from a woman in her seventies with active COVID-19.

CDR3 amino acids: CASSGGEQETQYF. In nucleotides, the CDR3 is TGTGCCAGCAGTGGGGGAGAGCAAGAGACCCAGTACTTC. The chain recombines TRBV2 with TRBJ2-5, with D tentatively TRBD2 (5 bases). In germline, CDR1 is SNHLY, CDR2 FYNNEI. This CDR3 has 13 amino acids. With 4 bases removed from V and 2 bases from J, the gap between germline ends came to 8 bases.

This clone was observed once. This rearrangement joins TRBV7-8 to TRBJ1-2; perhaps TRBD1 as D (5 bases). There are 12 residues in the CDR3. CDR1 SGHVS and CDR2 FQNEAQ come from the germline V gene. V lost 5 bases and J lost 7, with 11 bases in between. In DNA, the CDR3 is TGTGCCAGCAGCCCTGGGGGGGGTGGCTACACCTTC. Translation: CASSPGGGGYTF. The full variable domain, completed using reference TRBV7-8 and TRBJ1-2, is GAGVSQSPRYKVAKRGQDVALRCDPISGHVSLFWYQQALGQGPEFLTYFQNEAQLDKSGLPSDRFFAERPEGSVSTLKIQRTQQEDSAVYLCASSPGGGGYTFGSGTRLTVV.

The V call is TRBV7-2, the J call TRBJ2-1; 7 bases line up with TRBD2. The germline V gene has CDR1 SGHTA and CDR2 FQGNSA. The length of the CDR3 is 15 residues. The V and J ends lost 1 base and 3 bases, in that order; junction bases with no gene match: 3. CDR3 region: CASSLEGGLYNEQFF. As DNA, the CDR3 is TGTGCCAGCAGCTTAGAGGGAGGGCTCTACAATGAGCAGTTCTTC.

The chain combines TRBV7-3 with TRBJ1-1, with 8 bases fitting TRBD1. The V gene end was trimmed by 5 bases and the J gene end by 8 bases; junction bases not matched to a gene: 7. The CDR3 covers 13 residues. Germline values: CDR1 SGHTA, CDR2 FQGTGA. CDR3 sequence reads: CASSLRQGKEAFF. CDR3 DNA sequence: TGTGCCAGCAGCCTTAGACAGGGGAAGGAAGCTTTCTTT.

This clone appeared once. The J gene is TRBJ2-5, the V gene TRBV5-1, with TRBD1 identical over 8 bases. CDR1 SGHRS and CDR2 YFSETQ come from the germline V gene. The CDR3 spans 15 residues. The V gene end was trimmed by 2 bases and the J gene end by 2 bases; junction bases not matched to a gene: 5. In nucleotides, the CDR3 is TGCGCCAGCAGCTTAGGGACAGGAGGGCAAGAGACCCAGTACTTC. Its translation is CASSLGTGGQETQYF.

This clone was counted only a few times. The rearrangement links TRBV29-1 to TRBJ2-1; TRBD1 agrees at 8 bases. Losses at the gene ends were 7 bases for V and 9 bases for J; bases not matched to a gene: 2. The CDR3 length is 10 residues. CDR1 and CDR2 from the germline V gene are SQVTM and ANQGSEA. For the CDR3, the DNA is TGCAGCGCAGACAGGGGTGAGCAGTTCTTC. It codes for CSADRGEQFF.

This chain uses TRBV4-2 with TRBJ2-3, with a weak D call TRBD1 (6 bases). The V gene's germline CDR1 is LGHNA and CDR2 YNFKEQ. V was cut by 1 base and J by 7 bases, with 15 bases left in between. CDR3 length: 15 residues. The CDR3 nucleotides are TGTGCCAGCAGCCAAGCAACCTCTACAGGGAATACGCAGTATTTT. Its protein product is CASSQATSTGNTQYF.

The chain has TRBV9 and TRBJ2-5, with TRBD2 matching 10 bases. V shed 0 bases and J 4 bases; nucleotides not matched to a gene: 0. CDR1 is SGDLS and CDR2 is YYNGEE in the germline V gene. The length of the CDR3 is 14 residues. This CDR3 is CASSVGLAGETQYF. CDR3 nucleotide sequence: TGTGCCAGCAGCGTAGGACTAGCGGGAGAGACCCAGTACTTC.

This rearrangement joins TRBV3-1 (or the pseudogene TRBV3-2) to TRBJ1-3, with unresolved D. Germline CDR1 reads LGHDT; CDR2 reads YNNKEL (reference sequence). The CDR3 length is 14 residues. The V end lost 1 base, the J end lost 0 bases, and 4 bases lay between the germline ends. The CDR3 here is CASSQASSGNTIYF. CDR3 DNA sequence: TGTGCCAGCAGCCAAGCCTCCTCTGGAAACACCATATATTTT.

The chain links TRBV7-2 to TRBJ2-3; 9 bases are a match to TRBD1. The germline V gene encodes CDR1 SGHTA and CDR2 FQGNSA. This CDR3 is built from 16 residues. J was trimmed by 4 bases and V by 5 bases; bases with no gene match: 10. Here the CDR3 reads CASSAGTGYPADTQYF. As DNA, the CDR3 is TGTGCCAGCAGCGCCGGGACAGGGTATCCCGCAGATACGCAGTATTTT.

The V call is TRBV5-1, the J call TRBJ1-1; maybe TRBD1 (6 bases). The CDR3 totals 14 residues. The V and J ends lost 4 bases and 1 base respectively, with 11 bases between them. The germline V gene encodes CDR1 SGHRS and CDR2 YFSETQ. The CDR3 loop reads CASSDPTGNTEAFF. Here the CDR3 DNA reads TGCGCCAGCAGCGACCCGACAGGGAACACTGAAGCTTTCTTT.